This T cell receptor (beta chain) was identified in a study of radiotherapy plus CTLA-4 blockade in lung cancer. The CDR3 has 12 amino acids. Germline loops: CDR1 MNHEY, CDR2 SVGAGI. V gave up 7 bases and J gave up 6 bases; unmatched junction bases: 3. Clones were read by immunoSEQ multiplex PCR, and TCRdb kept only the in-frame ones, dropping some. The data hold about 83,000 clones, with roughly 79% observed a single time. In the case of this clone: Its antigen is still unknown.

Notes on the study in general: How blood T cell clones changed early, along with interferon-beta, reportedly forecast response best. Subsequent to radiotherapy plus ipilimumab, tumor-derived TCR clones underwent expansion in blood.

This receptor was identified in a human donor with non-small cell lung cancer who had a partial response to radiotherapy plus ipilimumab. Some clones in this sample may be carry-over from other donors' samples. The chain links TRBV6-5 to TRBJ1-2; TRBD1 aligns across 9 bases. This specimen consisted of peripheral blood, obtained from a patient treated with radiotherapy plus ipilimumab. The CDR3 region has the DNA TGTGCCAGCAAGGACAGGGGAGATGGCTACACCTTC. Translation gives CASKDRGDGYTF.